This TCR beta chain stems from a study of cytomegalovirus exposure and HLA in healthy donors. Notes on the study in general: It is likely that the observed cluster of highly shared sequence variants was a sequencing artifact. The authors later found HLA-associated TCR beta chains more clonally expanded than equally common others. TCR association rates varied by HLA locus in a later analysis, with DRB1 highest and HLA-C lowest. Reported results showed that the classifier diagnosed cytomegalovirus status with high specificity and sensitivity.

There are a few counts of this clone. Its antigen is unidentified. Use of 60 Vbeta and 13 Jbeta primers characterized the PCR. The repertoire was sequenced with immunoSEQ multiplex PCR; TCRdb's copy has only in-frame clones and lacks some. The table shows about 95,000 clones, with around 80% occurring only once. The CDR3 runs to 16 residues. CDR1 is SGDLS and CDR2 is YYNGEE in the germline V gene. V was pared by 0 bases and J by 4 bases, with 5 bases of the junction left unmatched. The clonotype comes from a man aged 25 to 45 in good health and CMV-seropositive. The sequenced sample consisted of PBMCs. The chain joins TRBV9 to TRBJ2-3; 10 bases fit TRBD1. The CDR3 region is CASSVVGDRGSDTQYF. The CDR3 region has the DNA TGTGCCAGCAGCGTAGTGGGGGACAGGGGATCAGATACGCAGTATTTT.